This T cell receptor beta chain was recorded in a study of blood T cell repertoires in COVID-19. Study information: COVID-19 samples from acute and convalescent phases originated in the United States, Italy and Spain.

Repertoires were generated with immunoSEQ multiplex PCR, while TCRdb's copy carries only in-frame clones and drops some. The sample has fewer than 200,000 clones; about 85% are singletons. CDR1 and CDR2 from the germline V gene are MDHEN and SYDVKM. The length of the CDR3 is 15 residues. V trimming: 6 bases; J trimming: 7 bases; junction bases outside the gene matches: 10. The specimen sequenced was peripheral blood. The rearrangement joins TRBV28 to TRBJ2-5; 11 bases fit TRBD1. The clonotype comes from a man aged 55 to 70 who had recovered from COVID-19. CDR3 amino acids: CASSSGTGGWGTQYF. CDR3 DNA: TGTGCCAGCAGCTCCGGGACAGGGGGGTGGGGGACCCAGTACTTC.